This T cell receptor beta chain was recorded in a study of CD8 T cells in Susac syndrome. V lost 1 base and J lost 2, with 9 bases in between. Germline V gene lookup returns CDR1 SSHAT and CDR2 FNYEAQ (reference sequence). The CDR3 sequence is 15 residues long. Random hexamers were used to reverse transcribe roughly 0.5 to 1 ug of RNA. One entry per CDR3 protein results from TCRdb running MiXCR on the immunoSEQ multiplex PCR reads. The data contain 200,000 or so distinct CDR3 sequences, about 95% of them singletons. The rearrangement links TRBV7-7 to TRBJ2-1, with D perhaps matching TRBD2 (6 bases). The TCR was taken from a human donor with multiple sclerosis. Material: CD4+ T cells from PBMCs. This CDR3 reads CASSLGTNAYNEQFF. The CDR3 coding sequence is TGTGCCAGCAGCTTAGGGACTAACGCCTACAATGAGCAGTTCTTC.